The 26 T cell receptor beta chains given below trace back to one sample, sequenced in a study of T cell repertoires in ileal Crohn's disease. Assay used: immunoSEQ multiplex PCR; TCRdb lists only in-frame clones, some missing. The sample has approximately 5,400 clones; roughly 80% are singletons. Sequencing input: ileal tissue. The source of these receptors is an adult with Crohn's disease.

This sequence joins TRBV9 and TRBJ2-3; 9 nucleotides match TRBD2. Germline loops: CDR1 SGDLS, CDR2 YYNGEE. V lost 0 bases, J lost 4 bases, and 3 bases stayed unmatched. The length of the CDR3 is 15 residues. The CDR3 DNA reads TGTGCCAGCAGCGTAGGGCCTAGCGGGGCAGATACGCAGTATTTT. This translates into CASSVGPSGADTQYF.

V usage is TRBV4-3 and J usage is TRBJ2-7; 11 bases line up with TRBD2. V lost 0 bases and J lost 5; bases outside the gene matches: 18. Germline V gene data show CDR1 as LGHNA and CDR2 as YSLEER. This CDR3 contains 20 residues. The CDR3 protein is CASSQDLQLAGGREVDEQYF. The CDR3 DNA sequence: TGCGCCAGCAGCCAAGATCTGCAGCTAGCGGGAGGACGCGAGGTTGACGAGCAGTACTTC.

The chain combines TRBV6-1 with TRBJ1-2; D not resolved. The CDR3 spans 18 residues. The germline V and J ends were trimmed by 0 bases and 9 bases, with 26 bases remaining between them. The germline V gene has CDR1 MNHNS and CDR2 SASEGT. The CDR3 loop reads CASSEAYGLTSTLWSYTF. The CDR3 DNA sequence: TGTGCCAGCAGTGAAGCGTATGGCTTGACAAGTACTTTATGGAGCTACACCTTC.

V usage is TRBV2 and J usage is TRBJ1-1; 9 nucleotides line up with TRBD1. CDR1 is SNHLY, CDR2 FYNNEI, per germline. Trimming at V came to 5 bases and at J to 2 bases, leaving 6 bases not matched to a gene. The CDR3 has 15 amino acids. The CDR3 loop reads CASSPNRGHNTEAFF. The CDR3 nucleotides are TGTGCCAGCAGTCCAAACAGGGGGCATAACACTGAAGCTTTCTTT.

This chain links TRBV5-5 with TRBJ1-1; TRBD1 agrees at 9 bases. Germline-derived CDR1 and CDR2 are SGHKS and YYEKEE (reference sequence). The length of the CDR3 is 15 residues. Trimming at V came to 4 bases and at J to 10 bases, leaving 14 bases not matched to a gene. The CDR3 sequence: CASSPAVDRGEGAFF. The CDR3, as DNA: TGTGCCAGCAGCCCCGCCGTGGACAGGGGTGAGGGAGCTTTCTTT.

The chain is built from TRBV7-9 and TRBJ2-3; D assignment may be TRBD1 or TRBD2 (5 bases each). The CDR3 runs 11 residues. Deletions cut 11 bases from V and 2 bases from J, with 8 bases between. Germline CDR1 reads SEHNR; CDR2 reads FQNEAQ (reference sequence). The CDR3 coding sequence is TGTGCCGGGACGTACACAGATACGCAGTATTTT. This translates into CAGTYTDTQYF.

CDR3 sequence (DNA): TGTGCCAGCAGCCAAGATAGGGGTTACCAGGCGTATGGCTACACCTTC. As protein: CASSQDRGYQAYGYTF. The genes are TRBV4-2 and TRBJ1-2; D might be TRBD1 (5 bases). The length of the CDR3 is 16 residues. The germline V gene encodes CDR1 LGHNA and CDR2 YNFKEQ. V shed 0 bases and J shed 5 bases, with 16 bases lying between them.

The genes are TRBV7-9 and TRBJ2-7, with TRBD1 identical over 9 bases. This CDR3 is 15 amino acids long. CDR1 and CDR2 (germline): SEHNR, FQNEAQ (reference sequence). V shed 5 bases, J shed 3 bases, and the junction held 8 bases outside the gene matches. CDR3 loop: CASSASGQGGYEQYF. DNA of the CDR3: TGTGCCAGCAGCGCCTCGGGACAGGGAGGCTACGAGCAGTACTTC.

The V gene is TRBV28, the J gene TRBJ1-2; D may be TRBD1 (6 bases). Germline-derived CDR1 and CDR2 are MDHEN and SYDVKM. The CDR3 is 14 residues long. V lost 3 bases to trimming and J lost 5 bases, with 13 bases between them. CDR3 region: CASSFRPGVYGYTF. Here the CDR3 DNA reads TGTGCCAGCAGTTTTAGACCAGGGGTGTATGGCTACACCTTC.

The chain is built from TRBV11-2 and TRBJ2-3; perhaps TRBD1 as D (5 bases). Per the germline V gene, CDR1 is SGHAT and CDR2 is FQNNGV. Trimming cost V 1 base and J 0 bases, with 8 bases left between them. The CDR3 is 15 amino acids. The CDR3 sequence: CASSLVGRSTDTQYF. CDR3 nucleotide sequence: TGTGCCAGCAGCTTAGTGGGGCGGAGCACAGATACGCAGTATTTT.

This chain joins TRBV18 and TRBJ1-4, with a possible D match to TRBD1 (5 bases). The ends were cut back, 3 bases at V and 0 bases at J, with 14 bases in the middle. CDR1 and CDR2 (germline): KGHSH, LQKENI. This CDR3 has 17 residues. CDR3: CASSPIRQSATNEKLFF. CDR3 nucleotide sequence: TGTGCCAGCTCACCGATCCGACAGAGCGCAACTAATGAAAAACTGTTTTTT.

The V and J genes are TRBV7-9 and TRBJ1-5; D may be TRBD1 (5 bases). In germline, CDR1 is SEHNR, CDR2 FQNEAQ (reference sequence). V lost 1 base and J 6 bases, leaving 13 bases between the germline ends. This CDR3 contains 15 residues. Here the CDR3 reads CASSLGGTRAQPQHF. The CDR3 region has the DNA TGTGCCAGCAGCTTAGGAGGGACTAGAGCTCAGCCCCAGCATTTT.

The rearrangement uses TRBV9 and TRBJ1-5; the D is unclear. The CDR3 length is 13 residues. Germline V lookup: CDR1 SGDLS, CDR2 YYNGEE. V dropped 7 bases and J dropped 3 bases, with 11 bases sitting between them. For the CDR3, the DNA is TGTGCCAGCGGGTATGGTTCCAATCAGCCCCAGCATTTT. It encodes CASGYGSNQPQHF.

CDR3 protein: CASSPLGSSYEQYF. Written as DNA, the CDR3 is TGTGCCAGCTCACCACTGGGCTCCTCCTACGAGCAGTACTTC. V is TRBV18 and J is TRBJ2-7; D not certain. V lost 1 base, J lost 0 bases, and 7 bases lay in between. The CDR3 has 14 amino acids. Germline CDR1 reads KGHSH; CDR2 reads LQKENI.

The V gene is TRBV7-8, the J gene TRBJ1-1; no reliable D call. This CDR3 region has 13 residues. V dropped 2 bases and J dropped 2 bases, with 6 bases sitting between them. CDR1 and CDR2 from the germline V gene are SGHVS and FQNEAQ. This CDR3 is CASSLHSNTEAFF. The CDR3 coding sequence is TGTGCCAGCAGCTTACACAGTAACACTGAAGCTTTCTTT. The entire variable domain, with the rest obtained from reference TRBV7-8 and TRBJ1-1, is as follows: GAGVSQSPRYKVAKRGQDVALRCDPISGHVSLFWYQQALGQGPEFLTYFQNEAQLDKSGLPSDRFFAERPEGSVSTLKIQRTQQEDSAVYLCASSLHSNTEAFFGQGTRLTVV.

The chain recombines TRBV6-6 with TRBJ1-2; D gene uncertain. Between the trimmed V and J ends, which lost 7 bases and 2 bases, there was a span of 14 bases. The length of the CDR3 is 14 residues. From germline, CDR1 is MNHNY and CDR2 SVGAGI (reference sequence). The chain's CDR3 is CASTKSPANYGYTF. The CDR3 region has the DNA TGTGCCAGCACCAAAAGCCCCGCGAACTATGGCTACACCTTC.

This chain links TRBV18 with TRBJ2-7, with 9 positions matching TRBD1. Germline V gene data show CDR1 as KGHSH and CDR2 as LQKENI. Trimming took 5 bases from V and 6 from J; bases not matched to a gene: 8. This CDR3 contains 14 residues. DNA for the CDR3: TGTGCCAGCTCATCCGGGACAGGGACGGGCGAGCAGTACTTC. Protein sequence: CASSSGTGTGEQYF.

The chain couples TRBV7-9 to TRBJ2-7; 7 bases map to TRBD1. From germline, CDR1 is SEHNR and CDR2 FQNEAQ (reference sequence). The CDR3 contains 15 residues. V was clipped by 5 bases and J by 4 bases; unmatched bases: 11. The CDR3 here is CASSLPLQGRYEQYF. The CDR3 DNA reads as TGTGCCAGCAGCCTACCTTTACAGGGGCGGTACGAGCAGTACTTC.

The chain uses TRBV27 and TRBJ1-5; D call uncertain. Looked up from germline, CDR1 is MNHEY and CDR2 is SMNVEV (reference sequence). This CDR3 contains 15 residues. Trimming took 0 bases from V and 9 from J, leaving 15 bases between them. The CDR3 DNA reads as TGTGCCAGCAGTTTATCCCACCCACGGACGGGGCCCCAGCATTTT. This translates into CASSLSHPRTGPQHF.

The rearrangement joins TRBV9 to TRBJ2-1; 14 nucleotides align to TRBD2. J was trimmed by 0 bases and V by 4 bases; bases with no gene match: 9. The CDR3 spans 19 residues. Germline V gives CDR1 SGDLS, CDR2 YYNGEE. In nucleotides, the CDR3 is TGTGCCAGCAGCCCTCGACTAGCGGGGGGGCGAGACTCCTACAATGAGCAGTTCTTC. Translated, it gives CASSPRLAGGRDSYNEQFF.

The CDR3 region has the DNA TGTGCCAGCAGTTACTCGCAAGGCGGGAACACCGGGGAGCTGTTTTTT. Protein sequence: CASSYSQGGNTGELFF. J is TRBJ2-2 and V is TRBV6-5; no clear D. The V and J ends lost 0 bases and 1 base respectively, with 9 bases between them. This CDR3 has 16 residues. Germline CDR1 MNHEY, CDR2 SVGAGI.

V usage is TRBV27 and J usage is TRBJ1-1, with D tentatively TRBD1 (6 bases). The germline V and J ends were trimmed by 11 bases and 7 bases, with 20 bases remaining between them. This CDR3 contains 13 residues. Germline V lookup: CDR1 MNHEY, CDR2 SMNVEV (reference sequence). The CDR3 region is CAAATGFLGEAFF. The DNA for the CDR3 is TGTGCCGCAGCCACAGGGTTCCTCGGTGAAGCTTTCTTT.

This clone was seen only a few times. The rearrangement uses TRBV21-1 and TRBJ2-3. TRBV21-1 is classified as a pseudogene. CDR3 length equals 16 residues. CDR3 nucleotide sequence: TGTGCCAGCAGCAGAAATGCGGGACACGGATCAGATACGCAGTATTTT. This codes for CASSRNAGHGSDTQYF.

The chain is built from TRBV7-7 and TRBJ2-5, with 8 nucleotides matching TRBD2. V shed 4 bases, J shed 5 bases, and the junction held 0 bases outside the gene matches. Germline lookup yields CDR1 SSHAT and CDR2 FNYEAQ (reference sequence). The CDR3 runs to 12 residues. The CDR3 region is CASSSGGETQYF. The CDR3 DNA sequence: TGTGCCAGCAGCTCGGGGGGGGAGACCCAGTACTTC.

This sequence joins TRBV29-1 and TRBJ1-6, with TRBD1 identical over 7 bases. The V and J ends lost 7 bases and 4 bases, in that order; junction bases with no gene match: 7. CDR3 length: 14 amino acids. Germline-derived CDR1 and CDR2 are SQVTM and ANQGSEA. The CDR3 loop reads CSATTGQYNSPLHF. CDR3 DNA sequence: TGCAGCGCCACGACGGGACAGTATAATTCACCCCTCCACTTT.

The chain uses TRBV5-1 and TRBJ2-1, with TRBD1 as a possible D gene (6 bases). Trimming removed 3 bases at V and 10 bases at J, with 8 bases between. CDR1 and CDR2 (germline): SGHRS, YFSETQ. The CDR3 is made up of 11 amino acids. The CDR3 is CASSSGTEQFF. The CDR3 nucleotides read TGCGCCAGCAGCTCCGGGACAGAGCAGTTCTTC.